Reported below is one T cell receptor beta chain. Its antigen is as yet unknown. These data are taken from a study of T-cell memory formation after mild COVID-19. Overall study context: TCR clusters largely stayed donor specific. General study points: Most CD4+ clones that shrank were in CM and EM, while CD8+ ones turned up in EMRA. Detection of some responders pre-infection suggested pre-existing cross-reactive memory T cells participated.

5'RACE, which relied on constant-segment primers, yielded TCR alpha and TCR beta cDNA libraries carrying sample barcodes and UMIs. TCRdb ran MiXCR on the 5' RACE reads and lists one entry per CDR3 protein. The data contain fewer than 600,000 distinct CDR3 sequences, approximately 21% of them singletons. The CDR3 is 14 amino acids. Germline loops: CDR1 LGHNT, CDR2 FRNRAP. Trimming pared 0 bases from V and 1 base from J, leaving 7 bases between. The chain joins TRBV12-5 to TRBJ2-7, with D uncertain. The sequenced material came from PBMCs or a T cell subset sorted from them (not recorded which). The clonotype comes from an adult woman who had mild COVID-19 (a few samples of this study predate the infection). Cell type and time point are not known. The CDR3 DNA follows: TGTGCTAGTGGTTTGGTACGGCCGTCCTACGAGCAGTACTTC. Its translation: CASGLVRPSYEQYF.